Below, 22 T cell receptor beta chains from the same sample are listed, as sequenced in a study of radiation and T cells in renal cell carcinoma (dated by TCRdb to about 2020). The protocol used for the library was the immunoSEQ multiplex PCR assay. This immuneACCESS table, as held by TCRdb, lists in-frame sequences with V and J called but not all clones. Of the missing ones, under half trace to an unresolved V gene in checked studies; the others have no known cause. The sample table records some 150,000 clones; around 78% of these occur just once. Around 25% of the sample goes to the ten largest clones. The time point label of this sample denotes: baseline pretreatment blood. Interpreted using the paper, the treatment or condition label stands for: 15 Gy SBRT to primary tumor, nephrectomy 4 weeks later. Source: blood, taken from a patient whose treatment included radiotherapy and nephrectomy. These receptor sequences come from a woman aged 50 to 65 with renal cell carcinoma.

This chain uses TRBV5-4 with TRBJ2-3, with D possibly being TRBD1 or TRBD2 (6 bases each). In germline, CDR1 is SGHNT, CDR2 YYREEE (reference sequence). V was pared by 4 bases and J by 5 bases, with 11 bases between. The CDR3 sequence is 13 residues long. For the CDR3, the DNA is TGTGCCAGCAGCGGGGGGCAGGAAGATACGCAGTATTTT. Translated: CASSGGQEDTQYF.

The rearrangement links TRBV10-1 to TRBJ2-3; 10 bases match TRBD2. CDR3 size: 15 residues. V shed 5 bases, J shed 3 bases, and the junction held 5 bases outside the gene matches. From germline, CDR1 is WNHNN and CDR2 SYGVQD (reference sequence). The CDR3 bases are TGCGCCAGCAGTCAGCGGGAGGGGAGGACAGATACGCAGTATTTT. This codes for CASSQREGRTDTQYF.

This rearrangement joins TRBV7-9 to TRBJ1-4; no clear D gene. Germline V gives CDR1 SEHNR, CDR2 FQNEAQ (reference sequence). With 2 bases removed from V and 11 bases from J, the gap between germline ends came to 12 bases. This CDR3 comprises 13 residues. The CDR3 DNA sequence: TGTGCCAGCAGCTTAAAGAGTGGCGGTAAACTGTTTTTT. Encoded protein: CASSLKSGGKLFF.

V gene TRBV5-1 combines with J gene TRBJ2-7; possibly TRBD1 or TRBD2 for D (5 bases each). CDR3 length: 14 residues. The V and J ends lost 3 bases and 2 bases respectively, with 12 bases between them. CDR1 and CDR2 from the germline V gene are SGHRS and YFSETQ. The CDR3 region has the DNA TGCGCCAGCAGCTACAGGCAGGGAGCCTACGAGCAGTACTTC. This sequence encodes CASSYRQGAYEQYF. The full variable domain, its missing parts supplied by reference TRBV5-1 and TRBJ2-7, is KAGVTQTPRYLIKTRGQQVTLSCSPISGHRSVSWYQQTPGQGLQFLFEYFSETQRNKGNFPGRFSGRQFSNSRSEMNVSTLELGDSALYLCASSYRQGAYEQYFGPGTRLTVT.

The V gene is TRBV6-6, the J gene TRBJ1-4; D remains ambiguous. Germline V gene lookup returns CDR1 MNHNY and CDR2 SVGAGI (reference sequence). V was pared by 6 bases and J by 5 bases, with 13 bases between. The CDR3 contains 14 residues. CDR3 DNA: TGTGCCAGCAGCTTTCAGGCCAAGAATGAAAAACTGTTTTTT. Its protein product is CASSFQAKNEKLFF.

The chain is built from TRBV5-1 and TRBJ2-3; D not resolved. Trimming pared 0 bases from V and 6 bases from J, leaving 11 bases between. There are 14 residues in the CDR3. The germline gives CDR1 SGHRS, CDR2 YFSETQ. Here the CDR3 DNA reads TGCGCCAGCAGCTTGGGTAGGGATGAGGATACGCAGTATTTT. Its translation is CASSLGRDEDTQYF.

This sequence joins TRBV7-2 and TRBJ1-2, with D perhaps TRBD1 (5 bases). Germline V gene data show CDR1 as SGHTA and CDR2 as FQGNSA. Trimming shortened V by 7 bases and J by 0 bases, and 12 bases separated the two germline ends. The CDR3 contains 14 residues. CDR3 coding DNA: TGTGCCAGCACTCAGCAGGGAGCTAACTATGGCTACACCTTC. Translating it yields CASTQQGANYGYTF.

The J gene is TRBJ2-5, the V gene TRBV30; 7 bases are a match to TRBD1. CDR1 is GTSNPN and CDR2 is SVGIG in the germline V gene (reference sequence). The CDR3 totals 15 residues. V gave up 1 base and J gave up 9 bases; unmatched junction bases: 14. As DNA, the CDR3 is TGTGCCTGGAGTGACCGGGACAGTCCGGCCACGGCCCAGTACTTC. Encoded protein: CAWSDRDSPATAQYF.

The chain links TRBV18 to TRBJ1-5; D not certain. Germline CDR1 and CDR2: KGHSH and LQKENI. The CDR3 contains 14 residues. V dropped 4 bases and J dropped 4 bases, with 11 bases sitting between them. The CDR3 protein is CASSLFQENQPQHF. Written as DNA, the CDR3 is TGTGCCAGCTCACTGTTCCAAGAAAATCAGCCCCAGCATTTT.

This clone turned up a few times. The V gene is TRBV2, the J gene TRBJ1-5, with a tentative D call TRBD1 (5 bases). The CDR3 contains 15 residues. Trimming took 4 bases from V and 4 from J, leaving 14 bases between them. From germline, CDR1 is SNHLY and CDR2 FYNNEI. The CDR3, as DNA: TGTGCCAGCAGTGCTGGGGGGGTAGGAAATCAGCCCCAGCATTTT. Translated, it gives CASSAGGVGNQPQHF.

Written as DNA, the CDR3 is TGTGCCAGCAGTTTAGGACCCCAGGAGACCCAGTACTTC. This translates into CASSLGPQETQYF. The chain is built from TRBV27 and TRBJ2-5; no definite D call. CDR3 length: 13 residues. The germline V and J ends were trimmed by 2 bases and 5 bases, with 9 bases remaining between them. Germline CDR1 reads MNHEY; CDR2 reads SMNVEV (reference sequence).

The CDR3 region has the DNA TGTGCCAGCAGCCTAGGACAGGGGGCGGGCGGGGAGCTGTTTTTT. Its translation is CASSLGQGAGGELFF. The gene calls are TRBV4-2 and TRBJ2-2; 11 bases are a match to TRBD1. CDR1 and CDR2 (germline): LGHNA, YNFKEQ. The CDR3 contains 15 residues. The J segment lost 7 bases and the V segment lost 4 bases, leaving 5 bases of the junction unmatched.

This chain links TRBV6-5 with TRBJ2-1; 7 bases match TRBD1. The trim removed 3 bases at V and 8 bases at J, leaving 7 bases unmatched. Germline lookup yields CDR1 MNHEY and CDR2 SVGAGI. This CDR3 comprises 14 residues. Here the CDR3 reads CASSYVRGRDEQFF. The CDR3 nucleotides are TGTGCCAGCAGTTATGTTAGGGGGCGGGATGAGCAGTTCTTC.

The chain employs TRBV10-3 and TRBJ1-6; a weak D match, TRBD1 (6 bases). The CDR3 sequence is 17 residues long. Germline loops: CDR1 ENHRY, CDR2 SYGVKD. V shed 2 bases and J shed 10 bases, with 21 bases lying between them. The CDR3 sequence: CAISELVRRGNESPLHF. The CDR3 DNA reads as TGTGCCATCAGTGAGCTAGTTCGCAGGGGAAATGAGTCACCCCTCCACTTT.

The CDR3 here is CASSLGTGSDEQYF. The CDR3 nucleotides are TGTGCCAGCAGCTTAGGGACAGGGTCGGACGAGCAGTACTTC. This chain joins TRBV7-2 and TRBJ2-7, with 8 bases identical to TRBD1. Trimming cost V 1 base and J 5 bases; bases outside gene matches: 4. The length of the CDR3 is 14 residues. Germline V gene lookup returns CDR1 SGHTA and CDR2 FQGNSA. The full variable domain, its missing parts supplied by reference TRBV7-2 and TRBJ2-7, is GAGVSQSPSNKVTEKGKDVELRCDPISGHTALYWYRQSLGQGLEFLIYFQGNSAPDKSGLPSDRFSAERTGGSVSTLTIQRTQQEDSAVYLCASSLGTGSDEQYFGPGTRLTVT.

The V gene is TRBV6-5, the J gene TRBJ1-3; the match to TRBD1 covers 9 bases. CDR1 and CDR2 (germline): MNHEY, SVGAGI. The J segment lost 2 bases and the V segment lost 8 bases, leaving 7 bases of the junction unmatched. The CDR3 is 15 residues long. This chain's CDR3 is CASYSRDRAGNTIYF. CDR3 bases: TGTGCCAGCTATTCCCGGGACAGGGCTGGAAACACCATATATTTT.

The genes are TRBV10-3 and TRBJ1-2, with D possibly TRBD1 on 5 matching bases. The CDR3 is 13 residues long. Germline V gene sequence: CDR1 ENHRY, CDR2 SYGVKD. V was pared by 5 bases and J by 0 bases, with 7 bases between. DNA for the CDR3: TGTGCCATCAGTTCGGGACCTAACTATGGCTACACCTTC. Translation gives CAISSGPNYGYTF.

Points on this clone: Other DNA sequences of this sample code for an identical CDR3. CDR3 sequence: CASSQGTEQYF. For the CDR3, the DNA is TGTGCCAGTTCACAGGGGACCGAGCAGTACTTC. The V call is TRBV6-5, the J call TRBJ2-7, with 7 nucleotides matching TRBD1. The CDR3 length is 11 residues. V lost 9 bases, J lost 6 bases, and 5 bases stayed unmatched. Germline V gives CDR1 MNHEY, CDR2 SVGAGI.

The J gene is TRBJ2-7, the V gene TRBV7-2; TRBD2 might be the D (7 bases). Trimming took off 0 bases at V and 6 bases at J, with 15 bases between the two ends. This CDR3 contains 15 residues. Germline CDR1 reads SGHTA; CDR2 reads FQGNSA. DNA of the CDR3: TGTGCCAGCAGCTTAGCAGGTGGGGGGGCGCGCGAGCAGTACTTC. Translation: CASSLAGGGAREQYF.

The gene calls are TRBV10-1 and TRBJ2-2; TRBD1 aligns across 7 bases. This CDR3 contains 17 residues. Germline CDR1 and CDR2: WNHNN and SYGVQD (reference sequence). J lost 1 base, V lost 0 bases, and 5 bases had no gene match. CDR3 amino acids: CASSESKWTGNTGELFF. CDR3 bases: TGCGCCAGCAGTGAGTCGAAGTGGACAGGGAACACCGGGGAGCTGTTTTTT.

The chain combines TRBV9 with TRBJ1-2, with D uncertain. CDR1 is SGDLS and CDR2 is YYNGEE in the germline V gene. There are 13 residues in the CDR3. V was pared by 0 bases and J by 7 bases, with 10 bases between. Here the CDR3 DNA reads TGTGCCAGCAGCGTAGGAGGGAATGGTGGCTACACCTTC. This gives the protein CASSVGGNGGYTF.

This clone has only one observation. The chain couples TRBV7-2 to TRBJ1-3; D not resolved. Germline lookup yields CDR1 SGHTA and CDR2 FQGNSA. This CDR3 has 13 residues. V was clipped by 3 bases and J by 0 bases, with 3 bases between them. The CDR3 here is CASSLGSGNTIYF. Here the CDR3 DNA reads TGTGCCAGCAGCTTGGGCTCTGGAAACACCATATATTTT. The whole variable domain, remainder taken from reference TRBV7-2 and TRBJ1-3, is GAGVSQSPSNKVTEKGKDVELRCDPISGHTALYWYRQSLGQGLEFLIYFQGNSAPDKSGLPSDRFSAERTGGSVSTLTIQRTQQEDSAVYLCASSLGSGNTIYFGEGSWLTVV.